There are a few counts of the clone carrying this T cell receptor (beta chain). What it binds is unknown. Unmatched junction bases numbered 6, after V lost 1 base and J lost 5 bases. The germline gives CDR1 DFQATT, CDR2 SNEGSKA (reference sequence). The CDR3 contains 14 residues. Quantitative 5'-RACE with molecular barcodes was used to make the TCR beta libraries. MiXCR, applied by TCRdb to the 5' RACE reads, yields one record per CDR3 protein. The sample records 650,000 to 800,000 distinct CDR3 sequences, under 20% being singletons. This entry is derived from a study of CD8 T cells in ankylosing spondylitis. Study results and caveats: Clones that were linked to disease were CD8+ and were relatively rare in peripheral blood. Within ankylosing spondylitis blood, a TCR beta motif made up of several highly homologous variants appeared to be characteristic. Disease-linked clones reportedly concentrated significantly in matched ankylosing spondylitis synovial fluid. Certain motif variants had earlier appeared in reactive arthritis synovial fluid and blood.

Sequencing was performed on blood, either unsorted or a sorted T cell fraction (not recorded which). This clonotype originated in a male donor with ankylosing spondylitis. The rearrangement joins TRBV20-1 to TRBJ1-1, with 8 bases that match TRBD1. The CDR3: CSARADREVTEAFF. CDR3 nucleotides: TGCAGTGCTAGAGCGGACAGGGAAGTTACTGAAGCTTTCTTT.